In its sample, the clone carrying this T cell receptor (beta chain) was seen once. This sample stems from a study of blood T cell repertoires in COVID-19. For the study at large: Specimens from acute and convalescent COVID-19 originated in the United States, Italy and Spain. Nucleic acid was either cDNA or gDNA, and it came from T cells, B-cell-depleted T cells, or PBMCs.

How the authors handled the data: Amplification from reference gene primers served as the basis for estimated nucleated cell counts. TCRdb's copy holds only in-frame clones and misses some; the assay was immunoSEQ multiplex PCR. V and J calls and clone size come straight from that table; D and trimming were deduced from the DNA. Of about 250,000 clones listed, more than 65% are singletons. The germline V gene encodes CDR1 SGHNT and CDR2 YENEEA. The CDR3 runs to 15 residues. The V gene lost 0 bases and the J gene lost 1 base, with 9 bases spanning the gap. Sequenced input: PBMCs or T cells enriched from blood (not recorded which). The chain has TRBV11-3 and TRBJ2-5; D is unclear. This clonotype was obtained from a man aged 50 or older who had recovered from COVID-19. The CDR3 DNA sequence: TGTGCCAGCAGCTTAGATGGAGCAGCCCAAGAGACCCAGTACTTC. Residues: CASSLDGAAQETQYF. Filled out from reference TRBV11-3 and TRBJ2-5, the complete variable domain reads EAGVVQSPRYKIIEKKQPVAFWCNPISGHNTLYWYLQNLGQGPELLIRYENEEAVDDSQLPKDRFSAERLKGVDSTLKIQPAELGDSAVYLCASSLDGAAQETQYFGPGTRLLVL.